The rows below give T cell receptor beta chains drawn from one sample of a study of cytomegalovirus exposure and HLA in healthy donors. Repertoires were generated with immunoSEQ multiplex PCR, while TCRdb's copy carries only in-frame clones and drops some. The table has 200,000 or so clones, approximately 80% seen once; the top ten hold less than 9%. The sequenced material came from PBMCs. The receptor set was obtained from a young man in good health and CMV-seropositive. Each CDR3 is given with its conserved first and last residue. D genes are given only for firm matches. Where a row states a size, it is once, few, many or the class of an expanded clone; other rows omit it.

v_call,clone_size,d_call,j_call,cdr3_nt,cdr3_aa
TRBV10-3,NA,TRBD2,TRBJ2-2,TGTGCCATCAGGACTAGCGGCCTAACCGGGGAGCTGTTTTTT,CAIRTSGLTGELFF
TRBV28,NA,NA,TRBJ1-4,TGTGCCAGCTACCGGGGGGGAGGAAATGAAAAACTGTTTTTT,CASYRGGGNEKLFF
TRBV15,NA,NA,TRBJ2-5,TGTGCCACCAGCAGCTCAGGGGCGGGCGAGACCCAGTACTTC,CATSSSGAGETQYF
TRBV15,NA,TRBD2,TRBJ2-5,TGTGCCACCAGCGGTAGCCTAGCGGGAGGGGACGTGACCCAGTACTTC,CATSGSLAGGDVTQYF
TRBV28,NA,TRBD2,TRBJ2-7,TGTGCCAGCAGTTTATCCGGGGGGTTTCCCGCTCTGGTCGAGCAGTACTTC,CASSLSGGFPALVEQYF
TRBV6-5,NA,NA,TRBJ1-1,TGTGCCAGCAGTTACTCAGGGGGAGACACTGAAGCTTTCTTT,CASSYSGGDTEAFF
TRBV9,few,TRBD2,TRBJ2-7,TGTGCCAGCAGCGTTGATAGCGGGAGGGCAGGGGAGCAGTACTTC,CASSVDSGRAGEQYF
TRBV18,NA,TRBD1,TRBJ2-7,TGTGCCAGCTCCACAAACACAGGGGACGAGCAGTACTTC,CASSTNTGDEQYF
TRBV5-1,NA,NA,TRBJ2-7,TGCGCCAGCAGCTTCGAGGCGGACTACGAGCAGTACTTC,CASSFEADYEQYF
TRBV9,NA,TRBD1,TRBJ2-1,TGTGCCAGCAGCCCTCGAGGGACAGGGACATACAATGAGCAGTTCTTC,CASSPRGTGTYNEQFF
TRBV28,NA,TRBD1,TRBJ2-1,TGTGCCAGCAGTTACCGTTTTGCTGGGGACAGGGGGAATGAGCAGTTCTTC,CASSYRFAGDRGNEQFF
TRBV9,NA,TRBD2,TRBJ2-1,TGTGCCAGCAGCGTAGCACTAGCGGGAGTCGGCTCCTACAATGAGCAGTTCTTC,CASSVALAGVGSYNEQFF
TRBV6-6,once,TRBD2,TRBJ2-2,TGTGCCAGCTTGACTAGCGGGAGAACCGGGGAGCTGTTTTTT,CASLTSGRTGELFF
TRBV6-6,NA,NA,TRBJ2-1,TGTGCCAGCAGTTACTCAGGAGGGCAGTTCTTC,CASSYSGGQFF
TRBV7-6,once,NA,TRBJ2-5,TGTGCCAGCAGCCAGGGGTTGGTTGGTGAGACCCAGTACTTC,CASSQGLVGETQYF
TRBV27,NA,NA,TRBJ2-7,TGTGCCAGCAGTTCTCCCGGGACTTCAAAATACGAGCAGTACTTC,CASSSPGTSKYEQYF
TRBV28,once,NA,TRBJ2-1,TGTGCCAGCAGTTTACCCCGCGATGAGCAGTTCTTC,CASSLPRDEQFF
TRBV9,NA,NA,TRBJ2-7,TGTGCCAGCAGCCCCGACCTCATCGGGGGCTACGAGCAGTACTTC,CASSPDLIGGYEQYF
TRBV27,once,NA,TRBJ2-7,TGTGCCAGCAGTCCTCCAATGGGAGGCGACCACGAGCAGTACTTC,CASSPPMGGDHEQYF
TRBV6-6,NA,NA,TRBJ2-7,TGTGCCAGCAGTTTCCCGGGGGAGCAGTACTTC,CASSFPGEQYF
TRBV30,NA,TRBD1,TRBJ1-3,TGTGCCTGGGGGACAGGGACTTCCTCTGGAAACACCATATATTTT,CAWGTGTSSGNTIYF
TRBV27,once,TRBD1,TRBJ2-7,TGTGCCAGCAGTTTATCAGGGGGACAGTCCATCCCCTACGAGCAGTACTTC,CASSLSGGQSIPYEQYF
TRBV7-9,NA,TRBD1,TRBJ2-7,TGTGCCAGCAGCACCTACGAGGACAGGGTAGTGGAGCAGTACTTC,CASSTYEDRVVEQYF
TRBV7-9,NA,TRBD2,TRBJ2-1,TGTGCCAGCAGCCGAATAGCGGGATCTTCCTACAATGAGCAGTTCTTC,CASSRIAGSSYNEQFF
TRBV7-8,NA,TRBD2,TRBJ2-2,TGTGCCAGCAGCAGGACTAGCGGGAGTTTTACCGGGGAGCTGTTTTTT,CASSRTSGSFTGELFF
TRBV11-2,few,TRBD1,TRBJ2-7,TGTGCCAGCAGCTTGGGACAGAGCTCCTACGAGCAGTACTTC,CASSLGQSSYEQYF
TRBV7-2,NA,NA,TRBJ1-4,TGTGCCAGCAGCTTAAGGACAGTCAATAATGAAAAACTGTTTTTT,CASSLRTVNNEKLFF
TRBV7-2,NA,NA,TRBJ2-7,TGTGCCAGCAAAACTGACTCCCGCGGGTCTAGGGACGAGCAGTACTTC,CASKTDSRGSRDEQYF
TRBV27,NA,NA,TRBJ2-1,TGTGCCAGCAGATACAGTTCCCCCTACAATGAGCAGTTCTTC,CASRYSSPYNEQFF
TRBV28,NA,NA,TRBJ1-3,TGTGCCAGCAGTTTTCCGGGAAACACCATATATTTT,CASSFPGNTIYF
TRBV9,NA,TRBD2,TRBJ2-1,TGTGCCAGCAGCTACCAATCCGAACTAGCGGGGAGTAATGAGCAGTTCTTC,CASSYQSELAGSNEQFF
TRBV7-9,NA,TRBD1,TRBJ1-5,TGTGCCAGCAGCTTCGGACAGGCTAATCAGCCCCAGCATTTT,CASSFGQANQPQHF
TRBV6-1,NA,TRBD2,TRBJ2-3,TGTGCCAGCACCATAGCGCGGGGGGCCACAGATACGCAGTATTTT,CASTIARGATDTQYF
TRBV27,once,TRBD1,TRBJ2-7,TGTGCCAGCAGTCCCCGGACAGGGTTCTCCTACGAGCAGTACTTC,CASSPRTGFSYEQYF
TRBV6-6,NA,NA,TRBJ1-2,TGTGCCAGCGCGCGGCAGACCCGCTCGACCTATGGCTACACCTTC,CASARQTRSTYGYTF
TRBV18,NA,TRBD2,TRBJ2-1,TGTGCCAGCTCACCCGAGACTAGCGGTCCTACGGGATTCTTC,CASSPETSGPTGFF
TRBV27,NA,NA,TRBJ1-3,TGTGCCAGCAGTTTACGGTCACCCCGAGGAAACACCATATATTTT,CASSLRSPRGNTIYF
TRBV19,NA,NA,TRBJ1-3,TGTGCCAGTAGTTTCTGGGACAGAAACACCATATATTTT,CASSFWDRNTIYF
TRBV19,NA,NA,TRBJ1-2,TGTGCCACGAAACAGGAGAGGGGCTACACCTTC,CATKQERGYTF
TRBV11-2,NA,TRBD1,TRBJ1-5,TGTGCCAGCAGCTTAGGGGCAGGGGGACAGCCCCAGCATTTT,CASSLGAGGQPQHF
TRBV9,NA,NA,TRBJ2-1,TGTGCCAGCAGCGTATCCTCAGCGAACTCCTACAATGAGCAGTTCTTC,CASSVSSANSYNEQFF
TRBV19,few,TRBD1,TRBJ1-2,TGTGCCAGTAGCACAACAGGACAGGGTCCTAACTATGGCTACACCTTC,CASSTTGQGPNYGYTF
TRBV11-2,NA,NA,TRBJ2-5,TGTGCCAGCAGCTTGACAGGTTCCCGGGAGACCCAGTACTTC,CASSLTGSRETQYF
TRBV4-1,NA,TRBD1,TRBJ1-5,TGCGCCAGCAGCCAAACCGGGACAGGGGGTAGCAATCAGCCCCAGCATTTT,CASSQTGTGGSNQPQHF
TRBV2,few,TRBD2,TRBJ2-7,TGTGCCAGTCGCGGAAGGGGAGGGGAGCAGTACTTC,CASRGRGGEQYF
TRBV28,NA,NA,TRBJ2-3,TGTGCCAGCACCCCCGTAGGGGGTTGGACAGATACGCAGTATTTT,CASTPVGGWTDTQYF
TRBV7-2,NA,TRBD1,TRBJ2-1,TGTGCCAGCAGCTTAGGGACAGGGTCTAAGAACAATGAGCAGTTCTTC,CASSLGTGSKNNEQFF
TRBV28,NA,TRBD1,TRBJ1-4,TGTGCCAGCAGTACGTGGGGACAGATAGAAAAACTGTTTTTT,CASSTWGQIEKLFF
TRBV2,NA,TRBD1,TRBJ2-3,TGTGCCAGCAATCTAGGGGGCGGAGATACGCAGTATTTT,CASNLGGGDTQYF
TRBV25-1,NA,NA,TRBJ2-3,TGTGCCAGCAGTGAATCCAGCGGCACAGATACGCAGTATTTT,CASSESSGTDTQYF
TRBV27,NA,NA,TRBJ1-4,TGTGCCAGCAGGAGAGCAGGGGCACTAACTAATGAAAAACTGTTTTTT,CASRRAGALTNEKLFF
TRBV27,NA,NA,TRBJ2-2,TGTGCCAGCAGTTTAATCTTGAGAGGGGAGCTGTTTTTT,CASSLILRGELFF
TRBV11-2,NA,TRBD1,TRBJ2-7,TGTGCCAGCAGCGTGGACAGGGGACAGGTCGACTTC,CASSVDRGQVDF